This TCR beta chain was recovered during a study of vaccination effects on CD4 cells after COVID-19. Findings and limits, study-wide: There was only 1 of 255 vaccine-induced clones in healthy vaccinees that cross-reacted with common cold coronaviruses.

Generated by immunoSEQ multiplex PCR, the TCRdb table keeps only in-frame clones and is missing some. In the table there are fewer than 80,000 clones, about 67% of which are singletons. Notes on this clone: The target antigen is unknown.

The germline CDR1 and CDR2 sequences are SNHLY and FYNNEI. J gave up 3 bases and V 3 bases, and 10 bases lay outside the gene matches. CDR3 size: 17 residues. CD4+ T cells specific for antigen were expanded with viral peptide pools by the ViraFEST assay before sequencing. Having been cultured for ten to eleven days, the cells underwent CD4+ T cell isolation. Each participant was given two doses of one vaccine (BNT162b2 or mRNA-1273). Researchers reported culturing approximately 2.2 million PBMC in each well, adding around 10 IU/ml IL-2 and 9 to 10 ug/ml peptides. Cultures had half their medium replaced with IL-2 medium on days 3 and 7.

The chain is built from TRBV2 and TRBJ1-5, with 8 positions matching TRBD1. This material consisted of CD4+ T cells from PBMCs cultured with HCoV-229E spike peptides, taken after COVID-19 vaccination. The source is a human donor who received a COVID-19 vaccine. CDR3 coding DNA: TGTGCCAGCAGTGATAATAGTAGGACAGGGATCAATCAGCCCCAGCATTTT. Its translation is CASSDNSRTGINQPQHF.